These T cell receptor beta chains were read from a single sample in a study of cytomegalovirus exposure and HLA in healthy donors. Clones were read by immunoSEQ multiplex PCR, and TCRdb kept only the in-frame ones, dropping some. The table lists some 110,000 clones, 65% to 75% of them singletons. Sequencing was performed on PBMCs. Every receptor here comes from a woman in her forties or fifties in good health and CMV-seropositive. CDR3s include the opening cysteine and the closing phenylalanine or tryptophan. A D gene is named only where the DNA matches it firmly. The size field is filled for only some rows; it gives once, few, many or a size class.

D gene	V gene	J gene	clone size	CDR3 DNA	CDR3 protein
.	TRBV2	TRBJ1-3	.	TGTGCCAGCAGTGAAACGGGAGGCGGAAACACCATATATTTT	CASSETGGGNTIYF
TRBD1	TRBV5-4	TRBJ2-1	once	TGTGCCAGCAGCCCTACCCGGGACAGATACAATGAGCAGTTCTTC	CASSPTRDRYNEQFF
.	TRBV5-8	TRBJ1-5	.	TGTGCCAGCAGCTTGGCCATTCAGCCCCAGCATTTT	CASSLAIQPQHF
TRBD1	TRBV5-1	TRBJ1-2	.	TGCGCCACCCGAAGTTCCGGGACAGGCCCCTACACCTTC	CATRSSGTGPYTF
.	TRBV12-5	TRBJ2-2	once	TGTGCTTCGGGACTCACGAACACCGGGGAGCTGTTTTTT	CASGLTNTGELFF
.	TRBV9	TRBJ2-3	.	TGTGCCAGCAGCCTAGCCACAGAATTCACAGATACGCAGTATTTT	CASSLATEFTDTQYF
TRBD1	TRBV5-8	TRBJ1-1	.	TGTGCCAGCAGCTTAGGACAGGGTGAAGCTTTCTTT	CASSLGQGEAFF
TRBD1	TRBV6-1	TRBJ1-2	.	TGTGCCAGCAGTAAGGGACAGCGGATAAGTGGCTACACCTTC	CASSKGQRISGYTF
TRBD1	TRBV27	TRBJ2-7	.	TGCGCCAGTGGACAGGGAAGGTTCGACGAGCAGTACTTC	CASGQGRFDEQYF
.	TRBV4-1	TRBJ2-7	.	TGCGCCAGCAGCCAAGAGGCCCAGGGATCCCCCTACGAGCAGTACTTC	CASSQEAQGSPYEQYF
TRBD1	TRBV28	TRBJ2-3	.	TGTGCCAGCAGAGGCCGGACAGGGGGCTTTGCCCCAGATACGCAGTATTTT	CASRGRTGGFAPDTQYF
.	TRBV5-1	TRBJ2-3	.	TGCGCCAGCAGCTACCGGGACTCCACAGATACGCAGTATTTT	CASSYRDSTDTQYF
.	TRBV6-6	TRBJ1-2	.	TGTGCCAGCAGTCATACAGGGTCCTCTAACTATGGCTACACCTTC	CASSHTGSSNYGYTF
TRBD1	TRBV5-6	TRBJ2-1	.	TGTGCCAGCAGCATGCGGGACAGGGGGACTTTAGATGAGCAGTTCTTC	CASSMRDRGTLDEQFF
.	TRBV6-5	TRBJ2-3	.	TGTGCCAGCAGTTACTCTCTCCCTAGCACAGATACGCAGTATTTT	CASSYSLPSTDTQYF
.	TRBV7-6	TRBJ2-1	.	TGTGCCAGCTCTTGGGGGCTAGTCTACAATGAGCAGTTCTTC	CASSWGLVYNEQFF
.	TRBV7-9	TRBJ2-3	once	TGTGCCAGCAGCTTATTGCAGACTAGCACAGATACGCAGTATTTT	CASSLLQTSTDTQYF
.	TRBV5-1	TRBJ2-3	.	TGCGCCAGCAGCCCGAGGCTAGATTCTAGCACAGATACGCAGTATTTT	CASSPRLDSSTDTQYF
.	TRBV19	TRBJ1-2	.	TGTGCCAGTAGTATCGGCCAGGGTATCGGCTACACCTTC	CASSIGQGIGYTF
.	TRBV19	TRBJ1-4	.	TGTGCCAGTAGGGGAGTCGAGGGATCGGAAAAACTGTTTTTT	CASRGVEGSEKLFF
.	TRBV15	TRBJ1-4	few	TGTGCCACCAGCAGAGGCGACAGCCAGTCTGAAAAACTGTTTTTT	CATSRGDSQSEKLFF
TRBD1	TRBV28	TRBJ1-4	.	TGTGCCAGCAGTAGGGGACAGGGCAGAGAAAAACTGTTTTTT	CASSRGQGREKLFF
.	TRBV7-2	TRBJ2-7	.	TGTGCCAGCAGCTTCCAGGGGGGCGAGCAGTACTTC	CASSFQGGEQYF
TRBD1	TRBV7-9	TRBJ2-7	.	TGTTCCAGCAGCTTAGACAACAGGGGGCTCAACGAGCAGTACTTC	CSSSLDNRGLNEQYF
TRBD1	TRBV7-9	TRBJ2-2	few	TGTGCCAGCATCTCAAGGGGGCGCGAAGGGGTAACCGGGGAGCTGTTTTTT	CASISRGREGVTGELFF
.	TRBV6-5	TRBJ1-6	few	TGTGCCAGCAGTTACTCATTGAGGGCCGCCCTCCACTTT	CASSYSLRAALHF
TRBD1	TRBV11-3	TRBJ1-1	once	TGTGCCAGCAGCTTAGGAACCGGGACAGGGATGAACACTGAAGCTTTCTTT	CASSLGTGTGMNTEAFF
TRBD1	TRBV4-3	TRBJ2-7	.	TGCGCCAGCAGCCAAACCGGGACAGACAACTACGAGCAGTACTTC	CASSQTGTDNYEQYF
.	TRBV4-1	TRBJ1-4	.	TGCGCCAGCAGCCCAGACCCGTATGAAAAACTGTTTTTT	CASSPDPYEKLFF
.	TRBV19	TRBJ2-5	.	TGTGCCAGTAGCCTCAGGGGGGACAAGAGAACCCAGTACTTC	CASSLRGDKRTQYF
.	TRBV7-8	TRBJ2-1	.	TGTGCCAGCAGCTTAGCCGGTGGTGAGCAGTTCTTC	CASSLAGGEQFF
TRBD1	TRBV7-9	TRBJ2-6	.	TGTGCCAGCACGGGACAGCCCTCTGGGGCCAACGTCCTGACTTTC	CASTGQPSGANVLTF
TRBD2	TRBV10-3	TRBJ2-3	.	TGTGCCACTGGACTAGCGGGGGTGACAGATACGCAGTATTTT	CATGLAGVTDTQYF
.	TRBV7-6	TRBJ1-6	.	TGTGCCAGCAGCCGGGTTAATTCACCCCTCCACTTT	CASSRVNSPLHF
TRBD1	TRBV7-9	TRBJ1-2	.	TGTGCCAGCAGCAGAGACAGGGTACTGTATGGCTACACCTTC	CASSRDRVLYGYTF
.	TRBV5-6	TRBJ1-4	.	TGTGCCAGCAGCGGCGACAGGTGGGATGAAAAACTGTTTTTT	CASSGDRWDEKLFF
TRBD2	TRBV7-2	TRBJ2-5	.	TGTGCCAGCAGCTTAGTCCTAGCGGGGGGACCGTACCAAGAGACCCAGTACTTC	CASSLVLAGGPYQETQYF
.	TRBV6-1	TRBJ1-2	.	TGTGCCAGCAGAGGGGGTCCCTTTTATGGCTACACCTTC	CASRGGPFYGYTF
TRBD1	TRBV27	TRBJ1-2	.	TGTGCCAGCAGTACCACCGGGACAGGTTATGGCTACACCTTC	CASSTTGTGYGYTF
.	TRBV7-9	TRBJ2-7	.	TGTGCCAGCAGCTTAGTTACAGGGTTACGGTACGAGCAGTACTTC	CASSLVTGLRYEQYF
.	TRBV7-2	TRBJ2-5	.	TGTGCCAGCAGCTTAGGGACTGGATTTGAGACCCAGTACTTC	CASSLGTGFETQYF
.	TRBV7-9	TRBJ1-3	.	TGTGCCAGCAGCTTTACGGGGGCTGGAAACACCATATATTTT	CASSFTGAGNTIYF
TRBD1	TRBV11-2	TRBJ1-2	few	TGTGCCAGCAGCTTAGGGGCAGGGGGCGGGAATGGCTACACCTTC	CASSLGAGGGNGYTF
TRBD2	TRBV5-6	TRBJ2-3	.	TGTGCCAGCAGCTTAAGACTAGCAGACTTGGGTGGCGGCACAGATACGCAGTATTTT	CASSLRLADLGGGTDTQYF
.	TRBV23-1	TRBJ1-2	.	TGCGCCAGCAGTCTCGCCGCCGAGCAGGATGGCTACACCTTC	CASSLAAEQDGYTF
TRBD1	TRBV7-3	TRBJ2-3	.	TGTGCCAGCAGCCGGACAGGGGTTAGCACAGATACGCAGTATTTT	CASSRTGVSTDTQYF
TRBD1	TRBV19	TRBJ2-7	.	TGTGCCAGTAGTATAGGGACAGGGGTGTCCTACGAGCAGTACTTC	CASSIGTGVSYEQYF
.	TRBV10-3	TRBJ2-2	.	TGTGCCATCAGTGACGGACGGGGTGGGGCCGGGGAGCTGTTTTTT	CAISDGRGGAGELFF
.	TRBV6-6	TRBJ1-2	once	TGTGCCGCCCTCCCCCAGGGGTACTATGGCTACACCTTC	CAALPQGYYGYTF
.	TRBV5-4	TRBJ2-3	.	TGTGCCAGCAGCTTGGGAGCCGCCTCGATTGATACGCAGTATTTT	CASSLGAASIDTQYF
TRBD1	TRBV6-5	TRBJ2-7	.	TGTGCCAGCAGATTTCCGGGACAGCCTTTAGGCGAGCAGTACTTC	CASRFPGQPLGEQYF
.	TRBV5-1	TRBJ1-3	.	TGCGCCAGCAGCTTGGTGGCGTCAGGCGGAAACACCATATATTTT	CASSLVASGGNTIYF
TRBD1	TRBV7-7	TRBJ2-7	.	TGTGCCAGCAGCCGGGACAGCTCCTACGAGCAGTACTTC	CASSRDSSYEQYF